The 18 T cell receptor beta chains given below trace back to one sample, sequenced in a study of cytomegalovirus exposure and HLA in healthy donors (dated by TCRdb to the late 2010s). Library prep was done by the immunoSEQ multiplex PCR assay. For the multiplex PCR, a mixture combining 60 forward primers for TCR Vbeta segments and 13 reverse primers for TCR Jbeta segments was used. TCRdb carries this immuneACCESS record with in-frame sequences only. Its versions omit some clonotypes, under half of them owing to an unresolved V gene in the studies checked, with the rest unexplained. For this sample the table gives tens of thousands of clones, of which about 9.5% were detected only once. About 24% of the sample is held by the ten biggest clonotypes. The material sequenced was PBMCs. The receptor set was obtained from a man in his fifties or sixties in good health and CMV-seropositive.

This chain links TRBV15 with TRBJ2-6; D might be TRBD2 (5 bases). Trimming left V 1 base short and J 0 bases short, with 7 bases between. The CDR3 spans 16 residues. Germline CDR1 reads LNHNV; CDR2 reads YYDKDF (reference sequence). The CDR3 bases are TGTGCCACCAGCAGAGGGGAGATCTCTGGGGCCAACGTCCTGACTTTC. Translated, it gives CATSRGEISGANVLTF.

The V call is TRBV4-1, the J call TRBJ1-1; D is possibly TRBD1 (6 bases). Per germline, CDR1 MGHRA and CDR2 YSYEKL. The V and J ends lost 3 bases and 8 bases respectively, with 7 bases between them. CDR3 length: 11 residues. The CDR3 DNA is TGCGCCAGCAGCCAGGGGACAGAAGCTTTCTTT. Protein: CASSQGTEAFF.

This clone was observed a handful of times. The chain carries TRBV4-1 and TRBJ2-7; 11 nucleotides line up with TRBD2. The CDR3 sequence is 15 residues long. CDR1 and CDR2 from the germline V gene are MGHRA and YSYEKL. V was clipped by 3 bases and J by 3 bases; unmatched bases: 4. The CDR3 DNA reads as TGCGCCAGCAGCCACCCGACTAGCGGGAACTACGAGCAGTACTTC. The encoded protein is CASSHPTSGNYEQYF.

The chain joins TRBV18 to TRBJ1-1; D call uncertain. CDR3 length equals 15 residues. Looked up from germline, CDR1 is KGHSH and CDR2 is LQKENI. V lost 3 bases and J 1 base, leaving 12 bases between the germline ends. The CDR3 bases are TGTGCCAGCTCACCCGTCACAACCTCGAACACTGAAGCTTTCTTT. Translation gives CASSPVTTSNTEAFF.

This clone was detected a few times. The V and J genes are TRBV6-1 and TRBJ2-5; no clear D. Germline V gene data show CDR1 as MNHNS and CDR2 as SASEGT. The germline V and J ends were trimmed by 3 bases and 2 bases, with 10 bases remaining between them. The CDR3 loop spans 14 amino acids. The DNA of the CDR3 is TGTGCCAGCAGTGACAGGCTACAACAAGAGACCCAGTACTTC. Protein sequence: CASSDRLQQETQYF.

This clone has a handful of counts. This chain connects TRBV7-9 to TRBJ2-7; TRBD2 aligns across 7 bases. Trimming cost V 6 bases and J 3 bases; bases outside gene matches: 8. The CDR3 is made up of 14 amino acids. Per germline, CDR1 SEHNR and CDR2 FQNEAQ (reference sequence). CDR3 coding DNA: TGTGCCAGCAGTCGGACTAGGGATGACTACGAGCAGTACGTC. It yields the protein CASSRTRDDYEQYV.

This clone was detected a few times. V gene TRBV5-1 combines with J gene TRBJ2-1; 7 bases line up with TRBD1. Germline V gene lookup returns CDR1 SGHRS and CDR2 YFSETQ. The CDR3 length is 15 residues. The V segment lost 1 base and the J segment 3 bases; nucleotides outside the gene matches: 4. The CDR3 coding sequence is TGCGCCAGCAGCTTGACAGGGGACCGCTACAATGAGCAGTTCTTC. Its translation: CASSLTGDRYNEQFF.

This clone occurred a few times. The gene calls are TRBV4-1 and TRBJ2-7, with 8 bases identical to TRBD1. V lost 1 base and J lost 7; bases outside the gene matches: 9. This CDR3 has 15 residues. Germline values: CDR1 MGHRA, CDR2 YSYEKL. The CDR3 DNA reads TGCGCCAGCAGCCAAGCGGACAGGGTAGATGGGGAGCAGTACTTC. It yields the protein CASSQADRVDGEQYF.

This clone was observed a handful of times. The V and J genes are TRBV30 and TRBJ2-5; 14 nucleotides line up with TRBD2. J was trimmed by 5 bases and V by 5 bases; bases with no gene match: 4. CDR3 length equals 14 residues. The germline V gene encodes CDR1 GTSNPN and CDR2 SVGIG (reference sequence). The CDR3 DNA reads TGTGCCTGGGGGACTAGCGGGAGTATGGAGACCCAGTACTTC. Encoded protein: CAWGTSGSMETQYF.

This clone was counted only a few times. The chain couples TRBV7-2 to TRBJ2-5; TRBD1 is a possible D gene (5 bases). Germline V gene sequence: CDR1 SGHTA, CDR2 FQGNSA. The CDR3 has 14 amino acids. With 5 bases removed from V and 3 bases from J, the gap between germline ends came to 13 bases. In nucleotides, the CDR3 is TGTGCCAGCAGCCCCTTTGACAGTAAAGAGACCCAGTACTTC. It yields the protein CASSPFDSKETQYF.

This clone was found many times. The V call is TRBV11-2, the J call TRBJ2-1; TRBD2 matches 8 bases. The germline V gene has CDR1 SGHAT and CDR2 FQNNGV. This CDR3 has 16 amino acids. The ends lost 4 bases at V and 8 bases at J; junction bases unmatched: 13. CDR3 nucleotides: TGTGCCAGCAGCTCAGTCCTATCGGGGGGGCGGGATGAGCAGTTCTTC. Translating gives CASSSVLSGGRDEQFF.

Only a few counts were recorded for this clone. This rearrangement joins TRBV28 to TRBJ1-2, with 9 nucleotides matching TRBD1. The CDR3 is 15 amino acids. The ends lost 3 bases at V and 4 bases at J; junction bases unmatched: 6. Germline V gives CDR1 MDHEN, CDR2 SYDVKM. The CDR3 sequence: CASSFSGTGSYGYTF. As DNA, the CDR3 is TGTGCCAGCAGTTTTTCCGGGACAGGGAGCTATGGCTACACCTTC.

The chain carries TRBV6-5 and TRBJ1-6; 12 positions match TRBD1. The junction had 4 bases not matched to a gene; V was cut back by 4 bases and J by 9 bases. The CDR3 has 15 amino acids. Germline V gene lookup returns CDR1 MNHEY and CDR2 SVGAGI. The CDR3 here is CASSWGQGASSPLHF. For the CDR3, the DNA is TGTGCCAGCAGTTGGGGACAGGGGGCTTCTTCACCCCTCCACTTT.

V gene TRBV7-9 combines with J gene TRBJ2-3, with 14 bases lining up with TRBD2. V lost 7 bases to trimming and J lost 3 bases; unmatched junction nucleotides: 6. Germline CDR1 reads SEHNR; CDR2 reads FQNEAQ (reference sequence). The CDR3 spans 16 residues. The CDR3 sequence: CASKDGTSGRTDTQYF. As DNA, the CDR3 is TGTGCCAGCAAGGACGGGACTAGCGGGAGAACAGATACGCAGTATTTT. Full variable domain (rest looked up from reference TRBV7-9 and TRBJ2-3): DTGVSQNPRHKITKRGQNVTFRCDPISEHNRLYWYRQTLGQGPEFLTYFQNEAQLEKSRLLSDRFSAERPKGSFSTLEIQRTEQGDSAMYLCASKDGTSGRTDTQYFGPGTRLTVL.

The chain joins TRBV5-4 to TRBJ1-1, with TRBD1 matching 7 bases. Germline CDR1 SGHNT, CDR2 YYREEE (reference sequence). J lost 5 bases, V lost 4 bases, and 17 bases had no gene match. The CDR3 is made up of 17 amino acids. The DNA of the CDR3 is TGTGCCAGCAGCAGATCCGACAGGGTCGGGACCTTGACTGAAGCTTTCTTT. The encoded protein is CASSRSDRVGTLTEAFF.

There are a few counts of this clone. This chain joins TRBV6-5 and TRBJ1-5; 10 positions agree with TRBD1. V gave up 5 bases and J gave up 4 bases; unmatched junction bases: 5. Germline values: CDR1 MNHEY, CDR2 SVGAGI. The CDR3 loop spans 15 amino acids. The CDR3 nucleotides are TGTGCCAGCAGTCCCGGGACAGGGGCTAATCAGCCCCAGCATTTT. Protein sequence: CASSPGTGANQPQHF.

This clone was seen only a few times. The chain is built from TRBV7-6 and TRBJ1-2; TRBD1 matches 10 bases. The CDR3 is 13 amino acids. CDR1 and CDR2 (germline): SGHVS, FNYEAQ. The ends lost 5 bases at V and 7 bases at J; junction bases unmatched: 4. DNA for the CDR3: TGTGCCAGCAGCCCGGGACAGGGGTTTGGCTACACCTTC. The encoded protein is CASSPGQGFGYTF.

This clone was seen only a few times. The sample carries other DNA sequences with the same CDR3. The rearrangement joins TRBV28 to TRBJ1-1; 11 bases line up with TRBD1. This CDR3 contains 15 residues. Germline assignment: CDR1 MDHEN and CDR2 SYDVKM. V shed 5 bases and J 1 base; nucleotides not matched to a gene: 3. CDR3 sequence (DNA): TGTGCCAGCAGTGGACAGGGGGCCAGGAACACTGAAGCTTTCTTT. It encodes CASSGQGARNTEAFF.